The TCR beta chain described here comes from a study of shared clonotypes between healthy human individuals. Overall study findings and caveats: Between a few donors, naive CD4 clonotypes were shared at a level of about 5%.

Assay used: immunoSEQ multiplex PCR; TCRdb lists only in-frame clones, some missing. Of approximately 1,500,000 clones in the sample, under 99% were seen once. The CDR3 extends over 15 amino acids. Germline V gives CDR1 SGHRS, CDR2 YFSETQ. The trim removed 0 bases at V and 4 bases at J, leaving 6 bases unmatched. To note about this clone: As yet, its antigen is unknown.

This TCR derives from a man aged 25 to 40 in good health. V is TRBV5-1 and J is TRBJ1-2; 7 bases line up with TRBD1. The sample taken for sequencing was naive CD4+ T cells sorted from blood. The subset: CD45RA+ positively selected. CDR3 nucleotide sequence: TGCGCCAGCAGCTTGGGGGACAGCCCTAGCTATGGCTACACCTTC. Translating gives CASSLGDSPSYGYTF.